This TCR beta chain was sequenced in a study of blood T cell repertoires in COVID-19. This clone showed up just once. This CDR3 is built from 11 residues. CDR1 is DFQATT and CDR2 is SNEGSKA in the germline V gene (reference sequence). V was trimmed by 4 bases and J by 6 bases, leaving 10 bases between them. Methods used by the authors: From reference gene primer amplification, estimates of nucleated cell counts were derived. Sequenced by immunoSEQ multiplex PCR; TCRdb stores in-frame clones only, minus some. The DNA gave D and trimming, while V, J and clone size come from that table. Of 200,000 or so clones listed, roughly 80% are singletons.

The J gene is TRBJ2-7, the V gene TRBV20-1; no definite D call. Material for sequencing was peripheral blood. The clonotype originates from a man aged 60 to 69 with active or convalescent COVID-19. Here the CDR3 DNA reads TGCAGTGCTATCCATCTCGGCGAGCAGTACTTC. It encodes CSAIHLGEQYF.